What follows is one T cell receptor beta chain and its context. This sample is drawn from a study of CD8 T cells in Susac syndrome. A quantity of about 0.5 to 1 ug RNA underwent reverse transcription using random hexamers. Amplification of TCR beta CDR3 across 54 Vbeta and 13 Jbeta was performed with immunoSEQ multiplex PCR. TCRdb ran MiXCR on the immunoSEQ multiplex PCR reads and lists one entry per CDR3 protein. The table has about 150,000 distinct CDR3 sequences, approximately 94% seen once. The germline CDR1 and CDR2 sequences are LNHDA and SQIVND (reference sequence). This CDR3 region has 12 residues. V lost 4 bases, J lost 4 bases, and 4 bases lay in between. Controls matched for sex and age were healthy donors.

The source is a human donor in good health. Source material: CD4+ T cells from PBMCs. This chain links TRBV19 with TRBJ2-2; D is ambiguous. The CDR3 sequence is CASSRGTGELFF. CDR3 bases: TGTGCCAGTAGTAGGGGCACCGGGGAGCTGTTTTTT.